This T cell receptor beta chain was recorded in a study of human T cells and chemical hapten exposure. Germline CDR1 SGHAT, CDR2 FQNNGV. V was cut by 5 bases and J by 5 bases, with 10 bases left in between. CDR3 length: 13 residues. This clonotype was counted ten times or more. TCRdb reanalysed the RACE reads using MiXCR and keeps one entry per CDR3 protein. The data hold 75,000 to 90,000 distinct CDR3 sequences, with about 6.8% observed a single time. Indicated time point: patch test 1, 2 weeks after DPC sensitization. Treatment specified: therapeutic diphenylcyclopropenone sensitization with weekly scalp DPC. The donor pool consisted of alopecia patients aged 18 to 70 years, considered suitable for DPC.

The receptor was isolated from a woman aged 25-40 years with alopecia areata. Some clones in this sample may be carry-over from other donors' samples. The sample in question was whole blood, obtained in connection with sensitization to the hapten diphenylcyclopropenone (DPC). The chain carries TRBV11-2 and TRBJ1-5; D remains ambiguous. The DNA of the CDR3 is TGTGCCAGCAGCCCAACACGAGATCAGCCCCAGCATTTT. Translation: CASSPTRDQPQHF.